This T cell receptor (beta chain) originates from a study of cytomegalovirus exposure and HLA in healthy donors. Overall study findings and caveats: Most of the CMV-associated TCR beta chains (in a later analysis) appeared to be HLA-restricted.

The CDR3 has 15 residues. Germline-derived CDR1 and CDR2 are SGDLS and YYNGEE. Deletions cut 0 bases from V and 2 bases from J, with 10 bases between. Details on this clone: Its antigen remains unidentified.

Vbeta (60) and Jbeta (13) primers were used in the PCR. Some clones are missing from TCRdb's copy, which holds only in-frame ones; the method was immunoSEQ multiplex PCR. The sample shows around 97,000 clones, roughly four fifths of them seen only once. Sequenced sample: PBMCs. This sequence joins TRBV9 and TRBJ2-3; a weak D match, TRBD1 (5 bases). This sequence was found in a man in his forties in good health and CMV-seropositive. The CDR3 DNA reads TGTGCCAGCAGCGTAGGGTCAGGGTACACAGATACGCAGTATTTT. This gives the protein CASSVGSGYTDTQYF.